This T cell receptor (beta chain) was sequenced during a study of a mutant IDH1 vaccine in newly diagnosed glioma (dated by TCRdb to 2020 to 2022). In the study overall: Patients received eight vaccinations in weeks 1, 3, 5, 7, 11, 15, 19 and 23, corresponding to visits V03 through V10. Vaccination started 4-6 weeks after radiotherapy alone, or was given together with temozolomide cycles in the groups whose treatment included chemotherapy. The approximately 30 treated patients were around 60% male and about 40% female, with a mean age of approximately 40 years. Before enrollment, most patients had been given radiochemotherapy with temozolomide as standard therapy, while the rest had received either radiotherapy alone or temozolomide alone. Peripheral blood was collected at six visits: V03 (baseline), V05, V07, V10, V12 and V13. For exploratory analyses, longitudinal TCRB deep sequencing was carried out in around 26 treated patients wherever samples were available. Beyond this particular receptor, the publication reports: Vaccine-induced immune responses across multiple MHC alleles were detected in about 92% of patients. The authors noted that analyses of patient blood samples could not be reproduced because of sample limitations. Availability determined which PBMC samples were chosen for TCRB deep sequencing. Pseudoprogression seemed to be unrelated to changes in the top peripheral T cell clonotypes found by TCRB sequencing.

The germline V gene gives CDR1 as SGHDT and CDR2 as YYEEEE. Relative to germline, V is missing 4 bases and J is missing 6 bases, with 8 bases of the junction outside any gene match. The CDR3 has 16 amino acids, counting the end cysteine and phenylalanine. The read is trimmed to its CDR3 DNA, 48 bases read in frame from base 1. A remark on this clone: What this receptor recognizes is not known. One base away there is no much larger clone; base qualities are not given.

This sample's time point label indicates: week 23, last vaccination. A 20-mer mutant IDH1 peptide at 300 micrograms in Montanide made up each vaccine dose, which was injected subcutaneously together with topical imiquimod. Donors had newly diagnosed WHO grade 3 or 4 IDH1-mutant astrocytomas with loss of nuclear ATRX. The samples were drawn from NOA16, a multicentre, single-arm, open-label phase I trial in Germany that tested a mutant IDH1 peptide vaccine in humans for the first time. Genomic DNA for TCRB sequencing was extracted from EDTA blood using the DNeasy Blood and Tissue Kit. The library was built by means of the immunoSEQ multiplex PCR assay. Rearranged TCR beta chain sequences were amplified with the hsTCRB Kit following the manufacturer's protocol. An Illumina MiSeq was used to sequence the TCRB libraries. As for the original processing: Demultiplexing, trimming and gene mapping were performed with the kit vendor's proprietary platform. TCRdb stores this immuneACCESS table with in-frame sequences only. Part of the clones is absent; in the studies checked, under half of the shortfall reflects unresolved V genes, and no reason is known for the rest. V and J calls and clone size follow that table, whereas D and trimming were derived from the DNA. This sample lists 50,000 to 60,000 clones; 80% were detected once. The top ten hold 6.2% of the sample.

This sequence originates from a man in his forties or fifties with glioma. The material sequenced was PBMCs, taken from a glioma patient whose treatment included an IDH1 peptide vaccine. The sequence links TRBV5-6 to TRBJ1-5; TRBD1 agrees with 12 junctional bases. The encoded CDR3 is CASSRARDRGLQPQHF. The nucleotide sequence reads TGTGCCAGCAGCCGAGCCCGGGACAGGGGGCTTCAGCCCCAGCATTTT.